Below are 25 T cell receptor beta chains sequenced from a single sample in a study of T cells after yellow fever vaccination. TCRdb fed the 5' RACE reads into MiXCR, producing one record per CDR3 protein. Here the sample spans around 60,000 distinct CDR3 sequences, approximately 6% being singletons. The starting material was PBMCs, either bulk or a sorted T-cell subset (CD4+, CD8+, memory, or dextramer-sorted; not recorded which), obtained on the day of the yellow fever booster vaccination. The receptor source for this set is a man aged 18 to 29 who received the YFV17D yellow fever vaccine.

This clonotype has a handful of counts. The rearrangement joins TRBV12-3 or TRBV12-4 to TRBJ1-5, with unresolved D. This CDR3 has 12 amino acids. V was trimmed by 3 bases and J by 9 bases, leaving 9 bases between them. CDR3 sequence reads: CASSFREWPQHF. CDR3 coding DNA: TGTGCCAGCAGTTTCCGGGAGTGGCCCCAGCATTTT.

This clonotype occurred many times. The genes are TRBV6-6 and TRBJ1-2; D gene uncertain. The CDR3 is 12 residues long. V lost 5 bases and J 3 bases, leaving 7 bases between the germline ends. Germline V gene sequence: CDR1 MNHNY, CDR2 SVGAGI (reference sequence). The CDR3 DNA follows: TGTGCCAGCAGTACCTCGGACTATGGCTACACCTTC. It specifies CASSTSDYGYTF.

There are many counts of this clonotype. This chain links TRBV20-1 with TRBJ1-1, with TRBD1 matching over 7 bases. Germline lookup yields CDR1 DFQATT and CDR2 SNEGSKA (reference sequence). The V segment lost 5 bases and the J segment 4 bases; nucleotides outside the gene matches: 31. This CDR3 is 21 amino acids long. CDR3 in DNA: TGCAGTGCTGGAGCGACCGGGACAGACAACACTGACTCCTATATAAGCACTGAAGCTTTCTTT. The encoded protein is CSAGATGTDNTDSYISTEAFF.

This chain connects TRBV5-1 to TRBJ1-1, with D possibly TRBD1 on 5 matching bases. Germline CDR1 is SGHRS and CDR2 is YFSETQ. V was trimmed by 4 bases and J by 4 bases, leaving 17 bases between them. This CDR3 has 15 residues. CDR3: CASSLRDAGVTEAFF. The CDR3 DNA sequence: TGCGCCAGCAGCCTCCGGGACGCTGGGGTCACTGAAGCTTTCTTT.

This clonotype was detected ten times or more. The chain is built from TRBV4-1 and TRBJ2-2, with D unresolved. In germline, CDR1 is MGHRA, CDR2 YSYEKL. The V gene lost 1 base and the J gene lost 7 bases, with 10 bases spanning the gap. This CDR3 has 14 amino acids. The CDR3 coding sequence is TGCGCCAGCAGCCAAGCCAAATACCGCGGGGAGCTGTTTTTT. Encoded protein: CASSQAKYRGELFF.

This clonotype was observed a few times. This chain links TRBV5-1 with TRBJ1-4, with D possibly being TRBD1 (5 bases). Trimming shortened V by 0 bases and J by 4 bases, and 10 bases separated the two germline ends. This CDR3 has 15 residues. Germline V gene lookup returns CDR1 SGHRS and CDR2 YFSETQ. CDR3 region: CASSLELGGNEKLFF. CDR3 coding DNA: TGCGCCAGCAGCTTGGAACTTGGGGGTAATGAAAAACTGTTTTTT.

This clonotype has at least ten counts. The rearrangement links TRBV29-1 to TRBJ2-3; 9 nucleotides line up with TRBD2. V was clipped by 0 bases and J by 2 bases; unmatched bases: 15. The CDR3 loop spans 19 amino acids. CDR1 is SQVTM, CDR2 ANQGSEA, per germline. This chain's CDR3 is CSVEDRTGLAGTLTDTQYF. In DNA, the CDR3 is TGCAGCGTTGAAGATCGGACGGGGCTAGCGGGGACTCTCACAGATACGCAGTATTTT.

There are many counts of this clonotype. The CDR3 region has the DNA TGCGCCAGCAGCTTGGTCCTTAGCACCACCGGGGAGCTGTTTTTT. It encodes CASSLVLSTTGELFF. The chain recombines TRBV5-1 with TRBJ2-2, with D uncertain. The CDR3 contains 15 residues. Germline lookup yields CDR1 SGHRS and CDR2 YFSETQ. The ends were cut back, 0 bases at V and 4 bases at J, with 10 bases in the middle.

V usage is TRBV27 and J usage is TRBJ1-2; 7 bases map to TRBD1. The CDR3 extends over 13 amino acids. CDR1 and CDR2 from the germline V gene are MNHEY and SMNVEV (reference sequence). V lost 4 bases and J lost 8; bases outside the gene matches: 7. CDR3: CASSSTTGLGYTF. The CDR3 region has the DNA TGTGCCAGCAGTTCTACGACAGGGTTGGGCTACACCTTC.

The sample holds many counts of this clonotype. CDR3 sequence: CASSFGTSRDYGYTF. The CDR3 DNA follows: TGCGCCAGCAGCTTCGGGACCTCACGGGACTATGGCTACACCTTC. The chain carries TRBV5-1 and TRBJ1-2; a possible D gene is TRBD1 (5 bases). Germline loops: CDR1 SGHRS, CDR2 YFSETQ. Trimming removed 2 bases at V and 3 bases at J, with 14 bases between. The CDR3 spans 15 residues.

This chain connects TRBV5-1 to TRBJ2-7; D is ambiguous. CDR1 is SGHRS, CDR2 YFSETQ, per germline. This CDR3 has 12 residues. Trimming took off 0 bases at V and 4 bases at J, with 5 bases between the two ends. CDR3 nucleotides: TGCGCCAGCAGCTTGGACGGGTACGAGCAGTACTTC. Protein: CASSLDGYEQYF.

V is TRBV20-1 and J is TRBJ2-3; 8 bases are shared with TRBD2. The germline CDR1 and CDR2 sequences are DFQATT and SNEGSKA (reference sequence). Trimming cost V 1 base and J 0 bases; bases outside gene matches: 9. The CDR3 is 17 amino acids. This chain's CDR3 is CSARVVSGGVSTDTQYF. The CDR3 DNA reads TGCAGTGCTAGAGTAGTATCCGGGGGGGTTAGCACAGATACGCAGTATTTT.

This clonotype was recorded many times. This sequence joins TRBV6-5 and TRBJ2-1; D gene unclear. The germline V gene encodes CDR1 MNHEY and CDR2 SVGAGI. Trimming left V 0 bases short and J 6 bases short, with 9 bases between. The CDR3 is made up of 14 amino acids. CDR3 loop: CASSYSRSVNEQFF. CDR3 nucleotides: TGTGCCAGCAGTTACTCGAGAAGCGTCAATGAGCAGTTCTTC.

This clonotype has at least ten counts. CDR3 region: CASSEGPGGNQPQHF. CDR3 DNA: TGTGCCAGCAGTGAGGGTCCTGGTGGAAATCAGCCCCAGCATTTT. This chain links TRBV6-1 with TRBJ1-5; D not certain. V was trimmed by 3 bases and J by 4 bases, leaving 13 bases between them. The CDR3 sequence is 15 residues long. Germline values: CDR1 MNHNS, CDR2 SASEGT.

The table lists this clonotype with a few counts. The rearrangement joins TRBV4-3 to TRBJ1-2; TRBD1 matches 8 bases. Germline CDR1 LGHNA, CDR2 YSLEER. Losses at the gene ends were 4 bases for V and 2 bases for J; bases not matched to a gene: 3. This CDR3 is 14 amino acids long. Here the CDR3 DNA reads TGCGCCAGCAGCCGGACAGGGAGAAACTATGGCTACACCTTC. It encodes CASSRTGRNYGYTF.

This clonotype came up many times. The gene calls are TRBV11-2 and TRBJ2-5; perhaps TRBD1 as D (5 bases). Trimming pared 4 bases from V and 3 bases from J, leaving 12 bases between. From germline, CDR1 is SGHAT and CDR2 FQNNGV. The CDR3 spans 14 residues. CDR3 DNA: TGTGCCAGCAGCTGGAGTCTAGGGGAAGAGACCCAGTACTTC. It is translated as CASSWSLGEETQYF.

V and J are TRBV3-1 and TRBJ2-7; TRBD2 matches 10 bases. The CDR3 consists of 17 residues. The trim removed 0 bases at V and 3 bases at J, leaving 8 bases unmatched. From germline, CDR1 is LGHDT and CDR2 YNNKEL (reference sequence). CDR3 residues: CASSQDETAGGDYEQYF. CDR3 nucleotide sequence: TGTGCCAGCAGCCAAGATGAAACAGCGGGGGGGGACTACGAGCAGTACTTC.

At least ten counts were recorded for this clonotype. The chain is built from TRBV6-6 and TRBJ2-5; D unresolved. Germline V lookup: CDR1 MNHNY, CDR2 SVGAGI (reference sequence). The CDR3 has 14 residues. V dropped 6 bases and J dropped 5 bases, with 16 bases sitting between them. The CDR3 sequence: CASSPLGELETQYF. The CDR3 coding sequence is TGTGCCAGCAGCCCCCTGGGTGAATTGGAGACCCAGTACTTC.

In this sample, this clonotype turned up many times. V usage is TRBV12-3 or TRBV12-4 and J usage is TRBJ1-5; no clear D gene. V was cut by 2 bases and J by 2 bases, with 7 bases left in between. CDR3 length: 14 amino acids. The chain's CDR3 is CASSLRVGNQPQHF. CDR3 sequence (DNA): TGTGCCAGCAGTTTAAGGGTGGGCAATCAGCCCCAGCATTTT.

This clonotype was recorded many times. The V call is TRBV20-1, the J call TRBJ2-1; a possible D gene is TRBD2 (5 bases). Germline V gene sequence: CDR1 DFQATT, CDR2 SNEGSKA (reference sequence). The V end was cut by 4 bases, the J end by 2 bases, with 9 bases between. This CDR3 has 13 amino acids. As DNA, the CDR3 is TGCAGTGCTATTCGGGAAACCTACAATGAGCAGTTCTTC. This sequence encodes CSAIRETYNEQFF.

The chain joins TRBV5-1 to TRBJ2-1, with 11 bases fitting TRBD1. After removal of 3 bases from V and 0 bases from J, the junction contained 5 bases not matched to a gene. Germline values: CDR1 SGHRS, CDR2 YFSETQ. This CDR3 has 17 residues. The CDR3 DNA reads as TGCGCCAGCAGCTCGGACAGGGGGCAGAGCTCCTACAATGAGCAGTTCTTC. Amino acid sequence: CASSSDRGQSSYNEQFF.

The rearrangement links TRBV29-1 to TRBJ2-2, with 9 bases fitting TRBD2. CDR1 and CDR2 from the germline V gene are SQVTM and ANQGSEA. V was pared by 4 bases and J by 6 bases, with 6 bases of the junction left unmatched. This CDR3 contains 14 residues. Here the CDR3 reads CSVGLAAGAGELFF. The CDR3 region has the DNA TGCAGCGTTGGACTAGCGGCGGGAGCCGGGGAGCTGTTTTTT.

The CDR3 sequence is CASSLGQGDEQYF. In DNA, the CDR3 is TGTGCCAGCAGCTTAGGGCAGGGTGACGAGCAGTACTTC. The chain combines TRBV7-9 with TRBJ2-7, with D perhaps matching TRBD1 (5 bases). The CDR3 loop spans 13 amino acids. Trimming cost V 1 base and J 5 bases, with 9 bases left between them. The germline V gene encodes CDR1 SEHNR and CDR2 FQNEAQ (reference sequence). Using reference TRBV7-9 and TRBJ2-7 for the parts outside the CDR3, the full variable domain is DTGVSQNPRHKITKRGQNVTFRCDPISEHNRLYWYRQTLGQGPEFLTYFQNEAQLEKSRLLSDRFSAERPKGSFSTLEIQRTEQGDSAMYLCASSLGQGDEQYFGPGTRLTVT.

There are a few counts of this clonotype. The CDR3 loop reads CASSQWRQETQYF. Written as DNA, the CDR3 is TGCGCCAGCAGTCAATGGAGACAAGAGACCCAGTACTTC. The chain links TRBV23-1 to TRBJ2-5, with D uncertain. TRBV23-1 is an ORF for which the function is uncertain. The CDR3 has 13 residues. V was cut by 1 base and J by 2 bases, with 5 bases left in between.

This clonotype was recorded many times. This chain links TRBV5-1 with TRBJ1-2, with unresolved D. Germline V gene lookup returns CDR1 SGHRS and CDR2 YFSETQ. Trimming stripped 0 bases from V and 8 bases from J, with 11 bases between. The CDR3 spans 13 residues. CDR3 bases: TGCGCCAGCAGCTTGGAGCCTAGGGAAGGCTACACCTTC. Translating gives CASSLEPREGYTF.